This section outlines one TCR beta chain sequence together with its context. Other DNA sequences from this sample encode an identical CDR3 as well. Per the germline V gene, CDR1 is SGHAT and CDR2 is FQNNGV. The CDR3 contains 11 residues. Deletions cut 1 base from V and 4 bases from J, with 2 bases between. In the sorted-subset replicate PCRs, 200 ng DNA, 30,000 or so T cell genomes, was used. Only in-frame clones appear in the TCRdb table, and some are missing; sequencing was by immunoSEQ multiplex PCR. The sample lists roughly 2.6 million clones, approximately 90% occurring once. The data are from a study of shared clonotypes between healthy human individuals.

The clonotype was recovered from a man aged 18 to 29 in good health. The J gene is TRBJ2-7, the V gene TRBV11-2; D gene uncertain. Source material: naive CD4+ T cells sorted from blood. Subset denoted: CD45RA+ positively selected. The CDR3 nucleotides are TGTGCCAGCAGCTTAGTATACGAGCAGTACTTC. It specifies CASSLVYEQYF.